The clone carrying this T cell receptor beta chain was observed a few times. The data are from a study of blood T cell repertoires in COVID-19. Study details: Spain, Italy and the United States supplied samples that represented acute and convalescent COVID-19. PBMCs, B-cell-depleted T cells, or T cells provided the cDNA or gDNA that made up the material.

In the original processing: Estimation of nucleated cell counts was performed using reference gene primer amplification. Assay: immunoSEQ multiplex PCR; the TCRdb copy retains only in-frame clones and omits some. The DNA gave D and trimming, while V, J and clone size come from that table. The profile shows hundreds of thousands of clones, roughly 90% of them singletons. The participants were between roughly 18 and 89 years old and came from under 25 US areas. The sample comprised PBMCs or T cells enriched from blood (not recorded which). This receptor was obtained from a man aged 55 to 70 who had recovered from COVID-19.

This CDR3 is CASSLYRDGNTIYF. CDR3 coding DNA: TGTGCCAGCAGCTTATACAGGGATGGAAACACCATATATTTT. V is TRBV11-3 and J is TRBJ1-3; TRBD1 is a possible D gene (6 bases). This CDR3 is built from 14 residues. V was pared by 2 bases and J by 3 bases, with 8 bases between. In germline, CDR1 is SGHNT, CDR2 YENEEA.